These T cell receptor beta chains were read from a single sample in a study of blood T cell repertoires in COVID-19. Libraries were prepared by immunoSEQ multiplex PCR; TCRdb keeps only in-frame clonotypes and omits some of them. The sample shows about 120,000 clones, approximately 85% of them seen only once. What was sequenced was peripheral blood. The receptor set was obtained from a man aged 40-55 years with acute or convalescent COVID-19. Both conserved end residues are part of each CDR3. The D gene is left open where the match is weak. Only part of the rows carry a size: once, few, many, or a class if the clone is expanded.

d_call: TRBD1; j_call: TRBJ2-3; cdr3_length: 14; v_call: TRBV10-3; clone_size: .; cdr3_aa: CAIGEGQGLDTQYF; cdr3_nt: TGTGCCATCGGAGAGGGACAGGGGCTCGATACGCAGTATTTT
d_call: .; j_call: TRBJ1-2; cdr3_length: 14; v_call: TRBV5-8; clone_size: .; cdr3_aa: CASSLPGVDYGYTF; cdr3_nt: TGTGCCAGCAGCCTGCCCGGGGTGGACTATGGCTACACCTTC
d_call: .; j_call: TRBJ1-6; cdr3_length: 16; v_call: TRBV6-2/TRBV6-3; clone_size: .; cdr3_aa: CASSYAQGLRNSPLHF; cdr3_nt: TGTGCCAGCAGTTACGCGCAGGGGCTGAGGAATTCACCCCTCCACTTT
d_call: TRBD1; j_call: TRBJ2-7; cdr3_length: 12; v_call: TRBV10-3; clone_size: .; cdr3_aa: CAISGGTVEQYF; cdr3_nt: TGTGCCATCAGTGGAGGGACAGTTGAGCAGTACTTC
d_call: TRBD1; j_call: TRBJ1-2; cdr3_length: 13; v_call: TRBV28; clone_size: .; cdr3_aa: CASSYGQARGYTF; cdr3_nt: TGTGCCAGCAGTTATGGACAGGCAAGAGGCTACACCTTC
d_call: TRBD1; j_call: TRBJ2-2; cdr3_length: 15; v_call: TRBV6-4; clone_size: .; cdr3_aa: CASSVDRGNTGELFF; cdr3_nt: TGTGCCAGCAGTGTTGACAGGGGAAACACCGGGGAGCTGTTTTTT
d_call: TRBD2; j_call: TRBJ2-5; cdr3_length: 15; v_call: TRBV11-3; clone_size: .; cdr3_aa: CASSLTGTSGETQYF; cdr3_nt: TGTGCCAGCAGCCTAACCGGGACTAGCGGGGAGACCCAGTACTTC
d_call: TRBD1; j_call: TRBJ2-3; cdr3_length: 16; v_call: TRBV7-9; clone_size: .; cdr3_aa: CASSLPRRGWGDTQYF; cdr3_nt: TGTGCCAGCAGCTTACCACGCAGGGGGTGGGGAGATACGCAGTATTTT
d_call: .; j_call: TRBJ2-7; cdr3_length: 14; v_call: TRBV28; clone_size: .; cdr3_aa: CASSLSLGSHEQYF; cdr3_nt: TGTGCCAGCAGTTTATCCTTGGGGAGCCACGAGCAGTACTTC
d_call: TRBD1; j_call: TRBJ1-5; cdr3_length: 15; v_call: TRBV6-5; clone_size: .; cdr3_aa: CASSLDRGGNQPQHF; cdr3_nt: TGTGCCAGCAGTTTGGACAGGGGAGGGAATCAGCCCCAGCATTTT
d_call: TRBD1; j_call: TRBJ1-1; cdr3_length: 16; v_call: TRBV19; clone_size: .; cdr3_aa: CASSMALTGAYTEAFF; cdr3_nt: TGTGCCAGTAGTATGGCCCTCACAGGGGCGTACACTGAAGCTTTCTTT
d_call: .; j_call: TRBJ2-7; cdr3_length: 13; v_call: TRBV29-1; clone_size: .; cdr3_aa: CSVESGRSYEQYF; cdr3_nt: TGCAGCGTTGAGTCAGGGCGGTCCTACGAGCAGTACTTC
d_call: .; j_call: TRBJ2-2; cdr3_length: 17; v_call: TRBV7-8; clone_size: .; cdr3_aa: CASSPGVERTYTGELFF; cdr3_nt: TGTGCCAGCAGCCCCGGTGTGGAACGGACTTACACCGGGGAGCTGTTTTTT
d_call: .; j_call: TRBJ1-5; cdr3_length: 16; v_call: TRBV19; clone_size: .; cdr3_aa: CASREADLYSNQPQHF; cdr3_nt: TGTGCCAGTAGGGAGGCGGATCTTTATAGCAATCAGCCCCAGCATTTT
d_call: .; j_call: TRBJ2-7; cdr3_length: 15; v_call: TRBV6-2/TRBV6-3; clone_size: .; cdr3_aa: CASRLEGDRPDEQYF; cdr3_nt: TGTGCCAGCCGCCTGGAGGGGGACAGACCCGACGAGCAGTACTTC
d_call: TRBD2; j_call: TRBJ2-5; cdr3_length: 14; v_call: TRBV7-8; clone_size: once; cdr3_aa: CASASGGTQETQYF; cdr3_nt: TGTGCCAGCGCGAGCGGGGGCACCCAAGAGACCCAGTACTTC
d_call: .; j_call: TRBJ2-7; cdr3_length: 19; v_call: TRBV5-1; clone_size: .; cdr3_aa: CASSLDGLLARASTYEQYF; cdr3_nt: TGCGCCAGCAGCTTGGATGGCTTGCTAGCGAGGGCATCGACCTACGAGCAGTACTTC
d_call: .; j_call: TRBJ1-1; cdr3_length: 13; v_call: TRBV29-1; clone_size: .; cdr3_aa: CSVGGVLNTEAFF; cdr3_nt: TGCAGCGTTGGGGGGGTCTTGAACACTGAAGCTTTCTTT
d_call: TRBD2; j_call: TRBJ2-1; cdr3_length: 16; v_call: TRBV7-2; clone_size: .; cdr3_aa: CASSLVPGLGPNEQFF; cdr3_nt: TGTGCCAGCAGCTTAGTTCCGGGACTAGGTCCAAATGAGCAGTTCTTC
d_call: .; j_call: TRBJ1-2; cdr3_length: 15; v_call: TRBV18; clone_size: .; cdr3_aa: CASSPRRGENYGYTF; cdr3_nt: TGTGCCAGCTCACCACGACGCGGAGAAAACTATGGCTACACCTTC
d_call: .; j_call: TRBJ2-3; cdr3_length: 18; v_call: TRBV7-2; clone_size: .; cdr3_aa: CASSLVGGGAGGTDTQYF; cdr3_nt: TGTGCCAGCAGCTTAGTAGGTGGTGGGGCAGGGGGCACAGATACGCAGTATTTT
d_call: TRBD1; j_call: TRBJ1-5; cdr3_length: 14; v_call: TRBV19; clone_size: .; cdr3_aa: CASNWRGHGQPQHF; cdr3_nt: TGTGCCAGTAACTGGAGGGGGCACGGTCAGCCCCAGCATTTT
d_call: .; j_call: TRBJ1-1; cdr3_length: 14; v_call: TRBV7-2; clone_size: .; cdr3_aa: CASSLVSGNTEAFF; cdr3_nt: TGTGCCAGCAGCTTAGTTTCCGGGAACACTGAAGCTTTCTTT
d_call: .; j_call: TRBJ2-5; cdr3_length: 14; v_call: TRBV7-2; clone_size: .; cdr3_aa: CASSSRRESETQYF; cdr3_nt: TGTGCCAGCAGCTCCCGGCGGGAATCAGAGACCCAGTACTTC
d_call: TRBD2; j_call: TRBJ2-7; cdr3_length: 16; v_call: TRBV27; clone_size: .; cdr3_aa: CASSRQGTSGRYEQYF; cdr3_nt: TGTGCCAGCAGTCGACAAGGGACTAGCGGGAGGTACGAGCAGTACTTC
d_call: .; j_call: TRBJ1-5; cdr3_length: 14; v_call: TRBV7-2; clone_size: .; cdr3_aa: CASSLTHQNQPQHF; cdr3_nt: TGTGCCAGCAGCTTAACACACCAAAATCAGCCCCAGCATTTT
d_call: TRBD2; j_call: TRBJ2-1; cdr3_length: 14; v_call: TRBV5-1; clone_size: few; cdr3_aa: CASSFLAGVSEQFF; cdr3_nt: TGCGCCAGCAGCTTTTTAGCGGGAGTATCTGAGCAGTTCTTC
d_call: TRBD1; j_call: TRBJ1-2; cdr3_length: 16; v_call: TRBV6-6; clone_size: .; cdr3_aa: CASSLGQGAIGYGYTF; cdr3_nt: TGTGCCAGCAGCCTGGGACAGGGGGCGATCGGCTATGGCTACACCTTC
d_call: TRBD2; j_call: TRBJ2-5; cdr3_length: 15; v_call: TRBV7-2; clone_size: .; cdr3_aa: CASSARGGPMETQYF; cdr3_nt: TGTGCCAGCAGCGCCCGCGGGGGGCCCATGGAGACCCAGTACTTC
d_call: TRBD1; j_call: TRBJ2-3; cdr3_length: 13; v_call: TRBV5-5; clone_size: once; cdr3_aa: CASSFVGDRPQYF; cdr3_nt: TGTGCCAGCAGCTTTGTGGGGGACAGGCCCCAGTATTTT
d_call: .; j_call: TRBJ2-1; cdr3_length: 15; v_call: TRBV7-8; clone_size: few; cdr3_aa: CASSLNSGAYNEQFF; cdr3_nt: TGTGCCAGCAGCTTAAATAGCGGCGCTTACAATGAGCAGTTCTTC
d_call: TRBD1; j_call: TRBJ1-6; cdr3_length: 14; v_call: TRBV19; clone_size: few; cdr3_aa: CASSAQGVDSPLHF; cdr3_nt: TGTGCCAGTAGTGCACAGGGGGTGGATTCACCCCTCCACTTT
d_call: TRBD1; j_call: TRBJ2-1; cdr3_length: 13; v_call: TRBV30; clone_size: .; cdr3_aa: CAWKGQGVNEQFF; cdr3_nt: TGTGCCTGGAAGGGACAGGGTGTCAATGAGCAGTTCTTC
d_call: TRBD2; j_call: TRBJ2-3; cdr3_length: 16; v_call: TRBV7-2; clone_size: .; cdr3_aa: CASTGKGLAGTDTQYF; cdr3_nt: TGTGCCAGCACCGGGAAGGGGCTAGCGGGCACAGATACGCAGTATTTT
d_call: .; j_call: TRBJ2-5; cdr3_length: 13; v_call: TRBV10-3; clone_size: .; cdr3_aa: CAIRLDGQETQYF; cdr3_nt: TGTGCCATCAGGTTAGACGGGCAAGAGACCCAGTACTTC
d_call: TRBD2; j_call: TRBJ2-1; cdr3_length: 15; v_call: TRBV7-8; clone_size: .; cdr3_aa: CASSPWTSGYNEQFF; cdr3_nt: TGTGCCAGCAGCCCATGGACTAGCGGCTACAATGAGCAGTTCTTC
d_call: .; j_call: TRBJ2-1; cdr3_length: 14; v_call: TRBV27; clone_size: .; cdr3_aa: CASSSTPSQNEQFF; cdr3_nt: TGTGCCAGCAGTTCGACTCCATCTCAGAATGAGCAGTTCTTC
d_call: .; j_call: TRBJ1-2; cdr3_length: 14; v_call: TRBV19; clone_size: few; cdr3_aa: CASSIGLTDYGYTF; cdr3_nt: TGTGCCAGTAGTATAGGGTTGACAGACTATGGCTACACCTTC
d_call: TRBD2; j_call: TRBJ2-1; cdr3_length: 13; v_call: TRBV6-5; clone_size: .; cdr3_aa: CASTKAGAGEQFF; cdr3_nt: TGTGCCAGCACTAAGGCGGGAGCCGGTGAGCAGTTCTTC
d_call: .; j_call: TRBJ1-2; cdr3_length: 16; v_call: TRBV6-1; clone_size: .; cdr3_aa: CASSVRQRQGNYGYTF; cdr3_nt: TGTGCCAGCAGTGTAAGGCAAAGGCAGGGGAACTATGGCTACACCTTC
d_call: .; j_call: TRBJ2-4; cdr3_length: 17; v_call: TRBV3-1/TRBV3-2; clone_size: once; cdr3_aa: CASSPYSNRVAKNIQYF; cdr3_nt: TGTGCCAGCAGCCCCTATTCAAACAGGGTAGCCAAAAACATTCAGTACTTC
d_call: .; j_call: TRBJ1-4; cdr3_length: 17; v_call: TRBV5-5; clone_size: .; cdr3_aa: CASSLWALQGGNEKLFF; cdr3_nt: TGTGCCAGCAGCTTGTGGGCGCTCCAAGGGGGTAATGAAAAACTGTTTTTT
d_call: .; j_call: TRBJ2-2; cdr3_length: 14; v_call: TRBV7-2; clone_size: .; cdr3_aa: CASSLDPSFGELFF; cdr3_nt: TGTGCCAGCAGCTTAGACCCTAGCTTCGGGGAGCTGTTTTTT
d_call: TRBD1; j_call: TRBJ1-2; cdr3_length: 13; v_call: TRBV7-3; clone_size: .; cdr3_aa: CASSSTGGYGYTF; cdr3_nt: TGTGCCAGCAGCTCGACAGGGGGCTATGGCTACACCTTC
d_call: .; j_call: TRBJ1-6; cdr3_length: 12; v_call: TRBV28; clone_size: .; cdr3_aa: CASSDTDSPLHF; cdr3_nt: TGTGCCAGCAGCGACACCGATTCACCCCTCCACTTT
d_call: .; j_call: TRBJ2-3; cdr3_length: 15; v_call: TRBV29-1; clone_size: .; cdr3_aa: CSVEDQGISTDTQYF; cdr3_nt: TGCAGCGTTGAAGATCAGGGGATAAGCACAGATACGCAGTATTTT
d_call: TRBD2; j_call: TRBJ2-7; cdr3_length: 16; v_call: TRBV7-2; clone_size: .; cdr3_aa: CASSLSSGGRSYEQYF; cdr3_nt: TGTGCCAGCAGCTTAAGTAGCGGGGGCCGCTCCTACGAGCAGTACTTC
d_call: .; j_call: TRBJ1-6; cdr3_length: 14; v_call: TRBV5-1; clone_size: few; cdr3_aa: CASSFSGDNSPLHF; cdr3_nt: TGCGCCAGCAGCTTCTCAGGGGATAATTCACCCCTCCACTTT
d_call: TRBD1; j_call: TRBJ1-5; cdr3_length: 15; v_call: TRBV15; clone_size: .; cdr3_aa: CATSADRGDNQPQHF; cdr3_nt: TGTGCCACCAGCGCGGACAGGGGTGACAATCAGCCCCAGCATTTT
d_call: .; j_call: TRBJ2-7; cdr3_length: 13; v_call: TRBV18; clone_size: .; cdr3_aa: CASSPGLGYEQYF; cdr3_nt: TGTGCCAGCTCACCGGGGCTCGGGTACGAGCAGTACTTC
d_call: .; j_call: TRBJ2-2; cdr3_length: 15; v_call: TRBV7-9; clone_size: .; cdr3_aa: CASSLTGIQTGELFF; cdr3_nt: TGTGCCAGCAGCTTAACAGGGATTCAGACCGGGGAGCTGTTTTTT
d_call: TRBD1; j_call: TRBJ2-2; cdr3_length: 18; v_call: TRBV24-1; clone_size: .; cdr3_aa: CATSDLYWDRRNTGELFF; cdr3_nt: TGTGCCACCAGTGATTTGTACTGGGACAGGAGGAACACCGGGGAGCTGTTTTTT
d_call: TRBD2; j_call: TRBJ2-3; cdr3_length: 18; v_call: TRBV29-1; clone_size: .; cdr3_aa: CSVEGTSGNLRSTDTQYF; cdr3_nt: TGCAGCGTTGAAGGGACTAGCGGGAATTTGAGAAGCACAGATACGCAGTATTTT
d_call: TRBD1; j_call: TRBJ1-1; cdr3_length: 15; v_call: TRBV5-1; clone_size: .; cdr3_aa: CASSRDRGRITEAFF; cdr3_nt: TGCGCCAGCAGCAGGGACAGGGGGCGTATTACTGAAGCTTTCTTT
d_call: TRBD1; j_call: TRBJ2-7; cdr3_length: 13; v_call: TRBV28; clone_size: .; cdr3_aa: CASSSGQGYEQYF; cdr3_nt: TGTGCCAGCAGCTCGGGACAGGGCTACGAGCAGTACTTC
d_call: .; j_call: TRBJ1-2; cdr3_length: 13; v_call: TRBV12-3/TRBV12-4; clone_size: .; cdr3_aa: CASSLTERSGYTF; cdr3_nt: TGTGCCAGCAGTTTGACAGAGAGAAGTGGCTACACCTTC
d_call: .; j_call: TRBJ2-1; cdr3_length: 15; v_call: TRBV7-9; clone_size: .; cdr3_aa: CASSLRGRSYNEQFF; cdr3_nt: TGTGCCAGCAGCTTACGGGGTCGCTCCTACAATGAGCAGTTCTTC
d_call: .; j_call: TRBJ2-5; cdr3_length: 16; v_call: TRBV19; clone_size: .; cdr3_aa: CASSIDGGPGQETQYF; cdr3_nt: TGTGCCAGTAGTATTGACGGGGGGCCGGGTCAAGAGACCCAGTACTTC
d_call: TRBD1; j_call: TRBJ1-4; cdr3_length: 14; v_call: TRBV3-1/TRBV3-2; clone_size: once; cdr3_aa: CASSLGQGLVGLFF; cdr3_nt: TGTGCCAGCAGCCTGGGACAGGGGTTAGTAGGACTGTTTTTT